The 4 T cell receptor beta chains listed next were all sequenced from one sample in a study of blood T cell repertoires in COVID-19. Produced via immunoSEQ multiplex PCR; TCRdb's table is partial and in-frame only. This table has some 180,000 clones, about 88% appearing once. Specimen: PBMCs or T cells enriched from blood (not recorded which). These receptors all come from a woman in her 40s in a cohort exposed to, infected with or recovered from COVID-19 (not recorded which).

The V call is TRBV11-3, the J call TRBJ2-3; D is undetermined. Trimming removed 1 base from V and 5 bases from J, with 13 bases in between. Germline V gene data show CDR1 as SGHNT and CDR2 as YENEEA. The CDR3 has 15 amino acids. This CDR3 reads CASSLGGSFGDTQYF. DNA for the CDR3: TGTGCCAGCAGCTTAGGCGGTAGCTTCGGAGATACGCAGTATTTT.

A few counts support this clone. The chain recombines TRBV6-1 with TRBJ2-1; 8 bases align to TRBD2. The CDR3 is 15 residues long. CDR1 is MNHNS and CDR2 is SASEGT in the germline V gene. The V and J ends lost 2 bases and 2 bases, in that order; junction bases with no gene match: 2. The CDR3 protein is CASSELREAYNEQFF. Here the CDR3 DNA reads TGTGCCAGCAGTGAATTGCGGGAGGCCTACAATGAGCAGTTCTTC.

The rearrangement joins TRBV28 to TRBJ2-4; 7 nucleotides agree with TRBD2. Germline V gives CDR1 MDHEN, CDR2 SYDVKM. The CDR3 covers 17 residues. J gave up 2 bases and V 2 bases, and 9 bases lay outside the gene matches. The CDR3 bases are TGTGCCAGCAGTTTAAGCCCCCGGGGAGGGCCCAAAAACATTCAGTACTTC. It yields the protein CASSLSPRGGPKNIQYF.

The rearrangement links TRBV2 to TRBJ2-1, with 7 bases identical to TRBD2. This CDR3 has 14 amino acids. The germline V gene has CDR1 SNHLY and CDR2 FYNNEI. After removal of 8 bases from V and 5 bases from J, the junction contained 9 bases not matched to a gene. The CDR3 spells CASPKLAPDNEQFF. CDR3 bases: TGTGCCAGCCCTAAACTAGCGCCGGACAATGAGCAGTTCTTC.